This T cell receptor (beta chain) derives from a study of radiotherapy plus CTLA-4 blockade in lung cancer. Study-level background: With over 25% of patients having disease control, objective responses were seen in approximately 17%.

Using immunoSEQ multiplex PCR, the repertoire was profiled, and TCRdb retains in-frame clones only, with some absent. The sample carries approximately 94,000 clones, approximately 82% recorded once. The germline V gene has CDR1 SGHDN and CDR2 FVKESK. With 1 base removed from V and 2 bases from J, the gap between germline ends came to 7 bases. The CDR3 totals 14 residues. Patients with chemo-refractory metastatic non-small-cell lung cancer received focal radiation plus CTLA-4 blockade with ipilimumab. Comment on this clone: Its specificity is not known.

Overall study results and limits: Once radiotherapy plus ipilimumab had been given, TCR clones derived from tumor expanded in blood. How blood T cell clones changed early, along with interferon-beta, reportedly forecast response best.

The sequencing used peripheral blood, collected from a patient treated with radiotherapy plus ipilimumab. This sequence originates from a human donor with non-small cell lung cancer that progressed on radiotherapy plus ipilimumab. The chain recombines TRBV14 with TRBJ2-3; D possibly corresponds to TRBD1 (5 bases). The CDR3 loop reads CASSQGQITDTQYF. DNA of the CDR3: TGTGCCAGCAGCCAAGGACAGATCACAGATACGCAGTATTTT.